The clone carrying this T cell receptor (beta chain) was seen only once. This CDR3 has 14 residues. The V gene lost 1 base and the J gene lost 5 bases, with 9 bases spanning the gap. The germline V gene encodes CDR1 LGHDT and CDR2 YNNKEL (reference sequence). These data originate in a study of blood T cell repertoires in COVID-19. Whole-study context: Nucleic acid was either cDNA or gDNA, and it came from T cells, B-cell-depleted T cells, or PBMCs.

TCRdb keeps only in-frame clones here, not all; method: immunoSEQ multiplex PCR. The sample records roughly 200,000 clones, about 87% being singletons. The rearrangement uses TRBV3-1 (or the pseudogene TRBV3-2) and TRBJ2-1; D unresolved. Sequenced sample: peripheral blood. The receptor comes from a middle-aged man with active or convalescent COVID-19. The CDR3 DNA reads as TGTGCCAGCAGCCAAGGTGGTAGAAACAATGAGCAGTTCTTC. It translates to CASSQGGRNNEQFF.